Below are 29 T cell receptor beta chains sequenced from a single sample in a study of response to subunit inactivated influenza vaccine (dated by TCRdb to the late 2010s). The method was RT-PCR. The listed sequencing device is Illumina HiSeq 2500. Through fastp at Q25 and MiXCR, TCRdb rebuilt clones from the public reads, retaining in-frame beta chains. A single entry per CDR3 protein holds the most common genes and DNA from its merged rows. This sample comprises around 570,000 distinct CDR3 sequences, 11% of them detected only once. The ten most abundant clones make up 8% to 13% of the sample. These same data were also listed under a study on T cells expressing NK-cell markers. That second report states: 5'RACE template switching, by which a universal primer site and unique molecular identifiers were added, was used to make TCR beta cDNA libraries.

The sample consisted of PBMCs from blood, taken on the day of vaccination. These receptor sequences come from a man between 50 and 59 years old who received an inactivated influenza vaccine. Donor details come from another sample of the same person, matched by shared clones.

This clonotype was counted a few times. The rearrangement uses TRBV20-1 and TRBJ2-1; a possible D gene is TRBD1 (6 bases). The V gene's germline CDR1 is DFQATT and CDR2 SNEGSKA (reference sequence). The CDR3 length is 12 residues. V was pared by 6 bases and J by 6 bases, with 12 bases between. The CDR3 sequence is CSATDRSNEQFF. CDR3 DNA sequence: TGCAGTGCCACAGACAGGTCCAATGAGCAGTTCTTC.

This clonotype was seen a handful of times. The J gene is TRBJ1-4, the V gene TRBV6-2 or TRBV6-3; D unclear. The germline V gene has CDR1 MNHEY and CDR2 SVGEGT. V shed 2 bases and J shed 6 bases, with 22 bases lying between them. The CDR3 is 18 residues long. CDR3 loop: CASSYAPEDGSEHEKLFF. The CDR3 DNA reads TGTGCCAGCAGTTACGCACCTGAGGACGGAAGCGAACATGAAAAACTGTTTTTT.

The CDR3 sequence is CSAHAGPGLAFYEQYF. The CDR3 DNA follows: TGCAGTGCACACGCAGGACCGGGACTAGCGTTCTACGAGCAGTACTTC. V gene TRBV20-1 combines with J gene TRBJ2-7; 10 nucleotides line up with TRBD2. Germline CDR1 DFQATT, CDR2 SNEGSKA (reference sequence). The CDR3 has 16 amino acids. The ends lost 6 bases at V and 3 bases at J; junction bases unmatched: 14.

This clonotype has a handful of counts. This sequence joins TRBV6-6 and TRBJ1-2; D is uncertain. Germline V CDR1 and CDR2: MNHNY, SVGAGI (reference sequence). The V end was cut by 0 bases, the J end by 6 bases, with 8 bases between. This CDR3 spans 13 amino acids. CDR3 in amino acids: CASSYSPEDGYTF. Here the CDR3 DNA reads TGTGCCAGCAGTTACTCCCCGGAAGATGGCTACACCTTC.

This clonotype turned up a few times. The V and J genes are TRBV7-9 and TRBJ2-5; D not certain. There are 14 residues in the CDR3. V gave up 3 bases and J gave up 4 bases, with 12 bases separating them. Per the germline V gene, CDR1 is SEHNR and CDR2 is FQNEAQ (reference sequence). CDR3 nucleotide sequence: TGTGCCAGCAGCTTCCCAACCCCCCCAGAGACCCAGTACTTC. Amino acids: CASSFPTPPETQYF.

This clonotype was seen ten or more times. The chain is built from TRBV6-1 and TRBJ2-3, with TRBD2 identical over 8 bases. The CDR3 covers 18 residues. Trimming removed 5 bases from V and 2 bases from J; junction bases left unmatched: 15. Germline-derived CDR1 and CDR2 are MNHNS and SASEGT. The CDR3 reads CASSPYLVSGRNTDTQYF. Written as DNA, the CDR3 is TGTGCCAGCAGTCCATATTTGGTCAGCGGGAGAAACACAGATACGCAGTATTTT.

This clonotype was seen more than once but under ten times. The rearrangement uses TRBV20-1 and TRBJ2-3; 10 bases agree with TRBD2. This CDR3 contains 15 residues. Germline V CDR1 and CDR2: DFQATT, SNEGSKA (reference sequence). V was clipped by 2 bases and J by 4 bases; unmatched bases: 6. DNA of the CDR3: TGCAGTGCTAGACGCTCAAGCGGGGGGGCAGATACGCAGTATTTT. Translating it yields CSARRSSGGADTQYF.

As for this clonotype: One end of the junction varies from germline; a read error may be responsible. The chain recombines TRBV15 with TRBJ2-6, with D perhaps matching TRBD1 (5 bases). CDR3 length: 17 residues. The germline gives CDR1 LNHNV, CDR2 YYDKDF (reference sequence). CDR3 loop: CPTSPTKEQAGANVLTF. In nucleotides, the CDR3 is TGTCCCACCAGCCCAACGAAGGAACAGGCTGGGGCCAACGTCCTGACTTTC. The full variable domain, its missing parts supplied by reference TRBV15 and TRBJ2-6, is DAMVIQNPRYQVTQFGKPVTLSCSQTLNHNVMYWYQQKSSQAPKLLFHYYDKDFNNEADTPDNFQSRRPNTSFCFLDIRSPGLGDTAMYLCPTSPTKEQAGANVLTFGAGSRLTVL.

This clonotype was seen a handful of times. The chain links TRBV7-2 to TRBJ1-2, with unresolved D. The CDR3 has 13 amino acids. Deletions cut 5 bases from V and 5 bases from J, with 12 bases between. Germline CDR1 is SGHTA and CDR2 is FQGNSA. In nucleotides, the CDR3 is TGTGCCAGCAGCACTAGCGGGTATTATGGCTACACCTTC. Translation gives CASSTSGYYGYTF.

The chain employs TRBV5-1 and TRBJ2-3, with TRBD1 matching 9 bases. Germline-derived CDR1 and CDR2 are SGHRS and YFSETQ. CDR3 length: 18 residues. Germline trimming cut 0 bases from V and 4 bases from J; bases unmatched to any gene: 12. Here the CDR3 DNA reads TGCGCCAGCAGCTTGGCCACTTGGTACAGGGGGCGTGCAGATACGCAGTATTTT. This codes for CASSLATWYRGRADTQYF.

This clonotype appeared many times. V is TRBV28 and J is TRBJ2-2; TRBD2 aligns across 8 bases. Germline values: CDR1 MDHEN, CDR2 SYDVKM. V shed 3 bases, J shed 0 bases, and the junction held 6 bases outside the gene matches. The CDR3 is 17 amino acids. The CDR3 region is CASSFNLGGANTGELFF. For the CDR3, the DNA is TGTGCCAGCAGTTTCAATCTCGGGGGGGCGAACACCGGGGAGCTGTTTTTT.

This sequence joins TRBV20-1 and TRBJ2-1; 7 bases line up with TRBD2. The trim removed 3 bases at V and 4 bases at J, leaving 3 bases unmatched. The germline CDR1 and CDR2 sequences are DFQATT and SNEGSKA (reference sequence). This CDR3 has 13 residues. In DNA form, the CDR3 reads TGCAGTGCTAGTTCTAGCGGATACAATGAGCAGTTCTTC. Amino acid sequence: CSASSSGYNEQFF.

The table lists this clonotype with many counts. The chain carries TRBV4-2 and TRBJ2-7; 8 bases match TRBD2. The germline V gene encodes CDR1 LGHNA and CDR2 YNFKEQ. CDR3 length equals 16 residues. V lost 0 bases to trimming and J lost 0 bases; unmatched junction nucleotides: 4. CDR3 bases: TGTGCCAGCAGCCAAGAGCCCCTAGCGGGCTCCTACGAGCAGTACTTC. Translation: CASSQEPLAGSYEQYF.

This clonotype was seen a handful of times. The V call is TRBV20-1, the J call TRBJ2-3; D not resolved. The V end was cut by 0 bases, the J end by 0 bases, with 4 bases between. This CDR3 has 13 residues. CDR1 DFQATT and CDR2 SNEGSKA come from the germline V gene (reference sequence). CDR3 residues: CSAREYSTDTQYF. The CDR3 DNA follows: TGCAGTGCTAGAGAGTATAGCACAGATACGCAGTATTTT.

The chain joins TRBV6-6 to TRBJ1-2; D not resolved. Trimming stripped 2 bases from V and 13 bases from J, with 17 bases between. This CDR3 is 13 amino acids long. Germline CDR1 MNHNY, CDR2 SVGAGI (reference sequence). CDR3 amino acids: CASSYTPDAGPTF. The CDR3 coding sequence is TGTGCCAGCAGTTACACCCCAGACGCCGGCCCCACCTTC.

Remarks on this clonotype: Given a much more abundant clone one base away, this may be a read error. V and J are TRBV10-3 and TRBJ1-2; unclear D gene. Trimming cost V 2 bases and J 4 bases, with 11 bases left between them. Germline CDR1 and CDR2: ENHRY and SYGVKD. CDR3 size: 14 residues. CDR3 nucleotide sequence: TGTGCCATCAGTGAGGTGGGCGCCTGCTATGGCTACACCTTC. Its translation: CAISEVGACYGYTF.

This clonotype was detected a few times. This chain links TRBV12-3 or TRBV12-4 with TRBJ2-3; TRBD2 matches 9 bases. The V and J ends lost 7 bases and 1 base, in that order; junction bases with no gene match: 6. The length of the CDR3 is 15 residues. This CDR3 is CASIRGGGGTDTQYF. The CDR3 DNA is TGTGCCAGCATTCGGGGCGGGGGGGGCACAGATACGCAGTATTTT.

J is TRBJ1-1 and V is TRBV5-1; D uncertain. The germline V and J ends were trimmed by 0 bases and 0 bases, with 15 bases remaining between them. Looked up from germline, CDR1 is SGHRS and CDR2 is YFSETQ. This CDR3 has 17 amino acids. The CDR3 here is CASSLVRPDLMNTEAFF. In nucleotides, the CDR3 is TGCGCCAGCAGCTTGGTACGGCCAGATCTGATGAACACTGAAGCTTTCTTT.

This clonotype was recorded a few times. The genes are TRBV6-1 and TRBJ2-7, with 8 nucleotides matching TRBD1. Germline-derived CDR1 and CDR2 are MNHNS and SASEGT. The junction had 9 bases not matched to a gene; V was cut back by 7 bases and J by 1 base. The length of the CDR3 is 15 residues. CDR3 nucleotides: TGTGCCAGCACCAACCGGAGGACAGGGTCCTACGAGCAGTACTTC. Protein sequence: CASTNRRTGSYEQYF.

In its sample, this clonotype was seen many times. The genes are TRBV27 and TRBJ2-7; TRBD2 matches 8 bases. V was clipped by 2 bases and J by 3 bases; unmatched bases: 6. In germline, CDR1 is MNHEY, CDR2 SMNVEV (reference sequence). This CDR3 contains 15 residues. The CDR3 sequence is CASSLATSGSYEQYF. In DNA form, the CDR3 reads TGTGCCAGCAGTTTAGCAACTAGCGGAAGCTACGAGCAGTACTTC.

This clonotype was detected only a few times. The V and J genes are TRBV20-1 and TRBJ2-1; D uncertain. Trimming removed 8 bases at V and 7 bases at J, with 12 bases between. The CDR3 is 11 residues long. Per germline, CDR1 DFQATT and CDR2 SNEGSKA (reference sequence). The CDR3 nucleotides are TGCAGTCTTGTCAGGAAAAATGAGCAGTTCTTC. Translated, it gives CSLVRKNEQFF.

V usage is TRBV15 and J usage is TRBJ2-5, with TRBD2 identical over 7 bases. CDR1 and CDR2 from the germline V gene are LNHNV and YYDKDF (reference sequence). J was trimmed by 5 bases and V by 6 bases; bases with no gene match: 6. CDR3 size: 13 residues. The CDR3 region has the DNA TGTGCCACCAGGGGGAGGGCCAGTGAGACCCAGTACTTC. Encoded protein: CATRGRASETQYF.

V and J are TRBV28 and TRBJ2-7; D may be TRBD1 or TRBD2 (5 bases each). V was clipped by 4 bases and J by 6 bases, with 25 bases between them. This CDR3 has 17 residues. Germline V gene sequence: CDR1 MDHEN, CDR2 SYDVKM. CDR3 DNA sequence: TGTGCCAGCAGTTCGCCCAACCTGGGACCCCTCCCCCGCGAGCAGTACTTC. It is translated as CASSSPNLGPLPREQYF.

This clonotype was detected a few times. This chain joins TRBV20-1 and TRBJ2-7, with TRBD2 identical over 7 bases. V shed 6 bases, J shed 8 bases, and the junction held 10 bases outside the gene matches. The germline CDR1 and CDR2 sequences are DFQATT and SNEGSKA (reference sequence). CDR3 length: 12 residues. CDR3 amino acids: CSAKRDPTKQYF. CDR3 DNA sequence: TGCAGTGCGAAGCGGGACCCTACGAAGCAGTACTTC.

The J gene is TRBJ2-7, the V gene TRBV5-1, with D unclear. CDR3 size: 12 residues. Trimming removed 3 bases from V and 6 bases from J, with 10 bases in between. The germline CDR1 and CDR2 sequences are SGHRS and YFSETQ. DNA of the CDR3: TGCGCCAGCAGCTCCCCGTCGCGCGAGCAGTACTTC. It codes for CASSSPSREQYF.

This clonotype showed up just a few times. The chain links TRBV19 to TRBJ2-4; 9 positions match TRBD2. V lost 0 bases and J lost 5; bases outside the gene matches: 11. Germline V gene sequence: CDR1 LNHDA, CDR2 SQIVND (reference sequence). The CDR3 is 18 residues long. CDR3 bases: TGTGCCAGTAGTATAGATGGTCCAGCGGGAGGAGGCGAAAACATTCAGTACTTC. Translation: CASSIDGPAGGGENIQYF. The entire variable domain, with the rest obtained from reference TRBV19 and TRBJ2-4, is as follows: DGGITQSPKYLFRKEGQNVTLSCEQNLNHDAMYWYRQDPGQGLRLIYYSQIVNDFQKGDIAEGYSVSREKKESFPLTVTSAQKNPTAFYLCASSIDGPAGGGENIQYFGAGTRLSVL.

This clonotype was seen more than once but under ten times. This chain joins TRBV3-1 and TRBJ2-3; TRBD2 agrees at 7 bases. V lost 4 bases, J lost 0 bases, and 10 bases stayed unmatched. Germline loops: CDR1 LGHDT, CDR2 YNNKEL (reference sequence). This CDR3 has 17 residues. The CDR3 coding sequence is TGTGCCAGCAGCCCCTATGCTAGCGGAACTAGCACAGATACGCAGTATTTT. It is translated as CASSPYASGTSTDTQYF.

This clonotype was seen a few times. The V and J genes are TRBV29-1 and TRBJ1-6, with TRBD1 as a possible D gene (6 bases). Trimming shortened V by 5 bases and J by 7 bases, and 12 bases separated the two germline ends. Germline CDR1 SQVTM, CDR2 ANQGSEA. The CDR3 consists of 13 residues. The CDR3 loop reads CSVSQGRNSPLHF. CDR3 nucleotides: TGCAGCGTTTCACAGGGAAGGAATTCACCCCTCCACTTT.

This clonotype was recorded at least ten times. This chain joins TRBV7-2 and TRBJ2-5; D not resolved. This CDR3 is 13 amino acids long. In germline, CDR1 is SGHTA, CDR2 FQGNSA. V shed 2 bases and J shed 4 bases, with 8 bases lying between them. CDR3 coding DNA: TGTGCCAGCAGCTTAACGCGGCTAGAGACCCAGTACTTC. It is translated as CASSLTRLETQYF. Using reference TRBV7-2 and TRBJ2-5 for the parts outside the CDR3, the full variable domain is GAGVSQSPSNKVTEKGKDVELRCDPISGHTALYWYRQSLGQGLEFLIYFQGNSAPDKSGLPSDRFSAERTGGSVSTLTIQRTQQEDSAVYLCASSLTRLETQYFGPGTRLLVL.